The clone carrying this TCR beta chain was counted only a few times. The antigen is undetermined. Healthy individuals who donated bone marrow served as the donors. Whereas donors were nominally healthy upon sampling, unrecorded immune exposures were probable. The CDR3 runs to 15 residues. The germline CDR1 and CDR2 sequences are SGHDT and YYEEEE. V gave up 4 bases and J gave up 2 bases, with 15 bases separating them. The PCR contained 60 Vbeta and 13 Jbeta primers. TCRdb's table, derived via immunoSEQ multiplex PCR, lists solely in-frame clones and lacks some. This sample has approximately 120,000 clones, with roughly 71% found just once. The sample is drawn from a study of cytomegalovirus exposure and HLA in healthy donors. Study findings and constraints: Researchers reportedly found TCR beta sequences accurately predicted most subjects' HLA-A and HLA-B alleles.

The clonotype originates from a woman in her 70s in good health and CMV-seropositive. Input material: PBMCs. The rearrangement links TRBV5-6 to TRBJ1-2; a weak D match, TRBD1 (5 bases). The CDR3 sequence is CASSGVGALNYGYTF. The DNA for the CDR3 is TGTGCCAGCAGCGGAGTTGGGGCCCTCAACTATGGCTACACCTTC.